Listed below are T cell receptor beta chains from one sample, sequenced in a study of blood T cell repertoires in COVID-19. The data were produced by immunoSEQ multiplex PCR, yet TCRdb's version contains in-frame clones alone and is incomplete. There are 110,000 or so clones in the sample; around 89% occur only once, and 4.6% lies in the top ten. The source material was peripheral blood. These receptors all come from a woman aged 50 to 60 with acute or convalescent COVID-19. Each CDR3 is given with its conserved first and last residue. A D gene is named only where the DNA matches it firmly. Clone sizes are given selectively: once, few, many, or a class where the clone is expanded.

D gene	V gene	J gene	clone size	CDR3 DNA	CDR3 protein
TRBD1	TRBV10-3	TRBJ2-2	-	TGTGCCATCAGGGACAGGGAAGTGCCCGGGGAGCTGTTTTTT	CAIRDREVPGELFF
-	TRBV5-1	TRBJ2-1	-	TGCGCCAGCAGCTTGGCGGTCCTAGCCGGGTACAATGAGCAGTTCTTC	CASSLAVLAGYNEQFF
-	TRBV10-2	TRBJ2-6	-	TGCGCCAGCAGTCTATCAGGTGGGGCCAACGTCCTGACTTTC	CASSLSGGANVLTF
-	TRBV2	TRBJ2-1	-	TGTGCCAGCACCATGGAGCTGTTTATACCCGGGGAGCAGTTCTTC	CASTMELFIPGEQFF
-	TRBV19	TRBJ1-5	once	TGTGCCAGTACCCCTGGGGCATTCAATCAGCCCCAGCATTTT	CASTPGAFNQPQHF
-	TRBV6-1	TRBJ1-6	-	TGTGCCAGCAGTGATTCAGTACGAAATTCACCCCTCCACTTT	CASSDSVRNSPLHF
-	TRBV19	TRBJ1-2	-	TGTGCCAGTACCCTGGGGCAGGGCGGCTATGGCTACACCTTC	CASTLGQGGYGYTF
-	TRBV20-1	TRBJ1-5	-	TGCAGTGCTAGTACTGGGCTAAATCAGCCCCAGCATTTT	CSASTGLNQPQHF
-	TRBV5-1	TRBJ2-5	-	TGCGCCAGCAGCACTCCGGGGGGCCGTGAGACCCAGTACTTC	CASSTPGGRETQYF
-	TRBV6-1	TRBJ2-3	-	TGTGCCAGCAGTGTTACAGGGTATGCGAGCACAGATACGCAGTATTTT	CASSVTGYASTDTQYF
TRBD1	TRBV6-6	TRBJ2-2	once	TGTGCCAGCAGTCCCACAGGGGTCAGAACTTACACCGGGGAGCTGTTTTTT	CASSPTGVRTYTGELFF
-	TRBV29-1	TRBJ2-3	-	TGCAGCGTACAGGCTCCGAGACAAGATACGCAGTATTTT	CSVQAPRQDTQYF
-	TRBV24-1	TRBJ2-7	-	TGTGCCACCAGTGATCCTGGCGGCTACGAGCAGTACTTC	CATSDPGGYEQYF
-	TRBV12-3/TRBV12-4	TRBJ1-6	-	TGTGCCAGCACTTTGGGGGCTGGACCCCTCCACTTT	CASTLGAGPLHF
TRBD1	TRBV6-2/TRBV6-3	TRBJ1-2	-	TGTGCCAGCAGCCGCGACAGGGGGAACTATGGCTACACCTTC	CASSRDRGNYGYTF
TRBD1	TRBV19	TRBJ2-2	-	TGTGCCAGTAGTATCCGGACAGGGAATCCCGGGGAGCTGTTTTTT	CASSIRTGNPGELFF
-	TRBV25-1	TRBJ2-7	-	TGTGCCAGCAGTGACGCCGAACAGTCCTACGAGCAGTACTTC	CASSDAEQSYEQYF
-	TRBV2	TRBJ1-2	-	TGTGCCAGTAGTGATGCAGACTATGGCTACACCTTC	CASSDADYGYTF
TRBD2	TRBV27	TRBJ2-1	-	TGTGCCAGCAGAGGGCTAGCGGGAGGTCGGTCCTACAATGAGCAGTTCTTC	CASRGLAGGRSYNEQFF
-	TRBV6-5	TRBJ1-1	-	TGTGCCAGCAGTTTCGGGGGTGGCACTGAAGCTTTCTTT	CASSFGGGTEAFF
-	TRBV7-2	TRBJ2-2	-	TGTGCCAGCAGCTTCCGGGTTACCCCCGGGGAGCTGTTTTTT	CASSFRVTPGELFF
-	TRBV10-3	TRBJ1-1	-	TGTGCCATCAGTGATTCTATGGGGGGGCGAGCTTTCTTT	CAISDSMGGRAFF
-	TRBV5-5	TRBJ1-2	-	TGTGCCAGCAGCTTGACCGCAGTGGACTATGGCTACACCTTC	CASSLTAVDYGYTF
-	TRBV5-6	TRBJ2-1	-	TGTGCCAGCAGCTTGATACTAGCTTCCTACAATGAGCAGTTCTTC	CASSLILASYNEQFF
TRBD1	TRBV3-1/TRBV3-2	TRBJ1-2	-	TGTGCCAGCAGCCCCCGGACAGGGGGCGACGGTGGCTACACCTTC	CASSPRTGGDGGYTF
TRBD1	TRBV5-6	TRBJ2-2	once	TGTGCCAGCAGCTTGAAGTCAGGGGGCGGTAGGCTGTTTTTT	CASSLKSGGGRLFF
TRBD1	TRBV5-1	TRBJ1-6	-	TGCGCCAGCAGCTTTGACAGGGATGGTTCCTATAATTCACCCCTCCACTTT	CASSFDRDGSYNSPLHF
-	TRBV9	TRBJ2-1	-	TGTGCCAGCAGCGTAAGGGAGCTAGGGGGCAATGAGCAGTTCTTC	CASSVRELGGNEQFF
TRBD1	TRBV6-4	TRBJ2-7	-	TGTGCCAGCAGTGACTCCGGGACAGTCTACGAGCAGTACTTC	CASSDSGTVYEQYF
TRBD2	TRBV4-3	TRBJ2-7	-	TGCGCCAGCAGCCCCGGGACTAGCGGATCTCTCGAGCAGTACTTC	CASSPGTSGSLEQYF
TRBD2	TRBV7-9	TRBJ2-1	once	TGTGCCAGCAGCTTGGACTCTAGCGGGGGGGCGTTGGAGCAGTTCTTC	CASSLDSSGGALEQFF
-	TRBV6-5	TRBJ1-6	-	TGTGCCAGCAGTTACTCGACGCAGGATTCACCCCTCCACTTT	CASSYSTQDSPLHF
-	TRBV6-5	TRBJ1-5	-	TGTGCCAGCAGTTCAGGGCCCCTGGAGCCCCAGCATTTT	CASSSGPLEPQHF
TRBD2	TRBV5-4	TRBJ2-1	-	TGTGCCAGCAGCTTGGCGGGAGGGAATTGGAATGAGCAGTTCTTC	CASSLAGGNWNEQFF
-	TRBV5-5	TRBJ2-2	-	TGTGCCAGCAGCGGTACAGGGTTTATAAACACCGGGGAGCTGTTTTTT	CASSGTGFINTGELFF
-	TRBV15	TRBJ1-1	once	TGTGCCACCAGCAGAGATCACGGGAACACTGAAGCTTTCTTT	CATSRDHGNTEAFF
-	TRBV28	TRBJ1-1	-	TGTGCCAGCAGACCACACGAGAACACTGAAGCTTTCTTT	CASRPHENTEAFF
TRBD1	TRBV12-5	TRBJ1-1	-	TGTGCTAGTGGAGGACAGGGCGACACTGAAGCTTTCTTT	CASGGQGDTEAFF
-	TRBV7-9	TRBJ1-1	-	TGTGCCAGCAGCGGAGGCGGGGGCTTCCGGACTGAAGCTTTCTTT	CASSGGGGFRTEAFF
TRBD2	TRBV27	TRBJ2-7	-	TGTGCCAGCCACAACGGGGGGATTATCTCCTACGAGCAGTACTTC	CASHNGGIISYEQYF
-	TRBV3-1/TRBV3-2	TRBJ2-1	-	TGTGCCAGCAGCCAGGGGCATGAGCAGTTCTTC	CASSQGHEQFF
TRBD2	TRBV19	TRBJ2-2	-	TGTGCCAGTAGTATGGGCGGGGGGACGAACACCGGGGAGCTGTTTTTT	CASSMGGGTNTGELFF
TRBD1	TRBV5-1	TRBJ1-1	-	TGCGCCAGCAGCTTTGTTCAGGGGGCGAGAACTGAAGCTTTCTTT	CASSFVQGARTEAFF
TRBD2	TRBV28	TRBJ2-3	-	TGTGCCAGCAGGGTCTTGGGACTAGGGGTAGATACGCAGTATTTT	CASRVLGLGVDTQYF
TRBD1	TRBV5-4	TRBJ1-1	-	TGTGCCAGCAGCTTGGAAGGGGGCGCGAACACTGAAGCTTTCTTT	CASSLEGGANTEAFF
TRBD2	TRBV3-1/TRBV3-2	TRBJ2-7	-	TGTGCCAGCAGCCAAGGTCCAGCGGGAGTCTACGAGCAGTACTTC	CASSQGPAGVYEQYF